This T cell receptor beta chain emerged from a study of cytomegalovirus exposure and HLA in healthy donors. Researchers ran the PCR with 60 Vbeta and 13 Jbeta primers. Generated by immunoSEQ multiplex PCR, the TCRdb table keeps only in-frame clones and is missing some. The table shows over 100,000 clones, with roughly three quarters occurring only once. Notes on this clone: Its antigen remains unknown.

Points from the study as a whole: HLA allele associations emerged for around 16,000 TCR beta sequences in a later analysis, at 0.05 false discovery rate. The listing of 150 to 200 TCR beta chains classed them as cytomegalovirus-associated.

The receptor's source is a woman aged 18-35 years in good health and CMV-seropositive. The sequencing input was PBMCs.

The CDR3 sequence is CASGLEASTDTQYF. CDR3 bases: TGCGCCAGCGGTTTAGAGGCTAGCACAGATACGCAGTATTTT. This sequence joins TRBV5-1 and TRBJ2-3; D uncertain. CDR1 is SGHRS and CDR2 is YFSETQ in the germline V gene. V lost 7 bases and J 0 bases, leaving 12 bases between the germline ends. The CDR3 is 14 amino acids.